This T cell receptor beta chain was recovered during a study of beta chain features in type 1 diabetes. General study points: For cells with high TCR expression, cDNA sequencing could yield over-representation. Type 1 diabetes patients had VDJ junctions that carried fewer insertions and more deletions. Across patients, naive, central memory and Treg TCRB repertoires exhibited apparently greater similarity than was observed across healthy donors. Moderate yet significant TCRB CDR3 shortening was seen in Type 1 diabetes patients in all four CD4+ subsets.

Every bit of the isolated RNA underwent reverse transcription, so sequencing read expressed TCRB transcripts. An average approximately 4 million reads came from naive, central memory and regulatory T cell samples. Only in-frame clones appear in the TCRdb table, and some are missing; sequencing was by immunoSEQ multiplex PCR. This sample has 200,000 to 250,000 clones, with approximately 16% found just once. This CDR3 has 17 amino acids. The germline gives CDR1 LNHNV, CDR2 YYDKDF (reference sequence). V was shortened by 0 bases and J by 0 bases, with 14 bases between the two germline ends. This clone has a handful of counts. The antigen is undetermined.

The gene calls are TRBV15 and TRBJ1-1; D not resolved. This sequence originates from a man aged 25 to 45 with type 1 diabetes. Sequenced: naive CD4+ T cells from blood. CDR3 residues: CATSRDKAFGMNTEAFF. The DNA for the CDR3 is TGTGCCACCAGCAGAGATAAGGCCTTTGGGATGAACACTGAAGCTTTCTTT.